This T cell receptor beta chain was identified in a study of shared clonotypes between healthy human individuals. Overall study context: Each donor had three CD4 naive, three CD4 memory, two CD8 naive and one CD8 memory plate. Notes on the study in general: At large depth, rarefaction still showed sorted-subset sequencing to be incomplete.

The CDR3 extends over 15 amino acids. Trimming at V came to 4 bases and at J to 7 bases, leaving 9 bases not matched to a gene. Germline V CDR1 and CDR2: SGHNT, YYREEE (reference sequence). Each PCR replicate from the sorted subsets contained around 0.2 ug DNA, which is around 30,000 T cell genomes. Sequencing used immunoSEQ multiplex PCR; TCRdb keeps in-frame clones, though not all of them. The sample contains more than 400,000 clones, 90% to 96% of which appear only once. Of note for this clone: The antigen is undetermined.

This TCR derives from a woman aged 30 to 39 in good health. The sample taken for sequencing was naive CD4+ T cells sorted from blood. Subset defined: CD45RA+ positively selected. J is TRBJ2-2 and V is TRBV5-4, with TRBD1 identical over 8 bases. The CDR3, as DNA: TGTGCCAGCAGCCGGGCGACAGGGGCAGGCGGGGAGCTGTTTTTT. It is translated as CASSRATGAGGELFF. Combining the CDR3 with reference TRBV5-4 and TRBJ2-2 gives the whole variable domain ETGVTQSPTHLIKTRGQQVTLRCSSQSGHNTVSWYQQALGQGPQFIFQYYREEENGRGNFPPRFSGLQFPNYSSELNVNALELDDSALYLCASSRATGAGGELFFGEGSRLTVL.